This is a list of T cell receptor beta chains from one sample in a study of T cell responses to AZD1222 COVID-19 vaccine. Using immunoSEQ multiplex PCR, the repertoire was profiled, and TCRdb retains in-frame clones only, with some absent. The table has some 110,000 clones, more than 80% seen once; the top ten hold about 4.3%. This sample comprised peripheral blood, obtained 28 days after the second AZD1222 dose. The receptors derive from an adult who received the AZD1222 COVID-19 vaccine. CDR3s include the opening cysteine and the closing phenylalanine or tryptophan. A D gene is named only where the DNA matches it firmly. Only some rows state a clone size, as once, few, many or a class for expanded clones.

d_call	v_call	clone_size	j_call	cdr3_length	cdr3_aa	cdr3_nt
-	TRBV5-4	-	TRBJ1-2	14	CASSLEGARYGYTF	TGTGCCAGCAGCTTGGAGGGCGCAAGGTATGGCTACACCTTC
-	TRBV24-1	-	TRBJ2-7	15	CATPAPGVSAFEQYF	TGTGCCACCCCGGCCCCCGGGGTTTCAGCTTTCGAGCAGTACTTC
-	TRBV19	-	TRBJ1-2	13	CASSWTAPYGYTF	TGTGCCAGTAGTTGGACCGCCCCCTATGGCTACACCTTC
TRBD1	TRBV3-1/TRBV3-2	-	TRBJ1-4	15	CASSQDPTGNEKLFF	TGTGCCAGCAGCCAAGACCCGACAGGGAATGAAAAACTGTTTTTT
TRBD1	TRBV11-2	-	TRBJ1-2	13	CASSNTGGRGYTF	TGTGCCAGCAGCAATACAGGGGGGCGAGGCTACACCTTC
-	TRBV30	-	TRBJ1-2	15	CAWSVSGGSDYGYTF	TGTGCCTGGAGTGTATCAGGCGGGTCGGACTATGGCTACACCTTC
TRBD2	TRBV2	-	TRBJ2-7	18	CASSEAGAGTSGAHEQYF	TGTGCCAGCAGTGAGGCGGGGGCGGGGACTAGCGGGGCCCACGAGCAGTACTTC
TRBD1	TRBV15	-	TRBJ2-7	15	CATSRGGGQGEEQYF	TGTGCCACCAGCAGAGGAGGGGGACAGGGAGAAGAGCAGTACTTC
-	TRBV23-1	-	TRBJ2-5	14	CASSQWPRQETQYF	TGCGCCAGCAGTCAATGGCCGAGGCAAGAGACCCAGTACTTC
-	TRBV6-5	-	TRBJ2-3	15	CASMGSRFSTDTQYF	TGTGCCAGCATGGGTTCCCGTTTTAGCACAGATACGCAGTATTTT
TRBD1	TRBV5-4	-	TRBJ2-7	13	CASSPGTGLPASF	TGTGCCAGCAGCCCCGGGACAGGGCTTCCCGCGTCGTTC
-	TRBV4-3	-	TRBJ2-3	14	CASSQELLADTQYF	TGCGCCAGCAGCCAAGAATTACTAGCAGATACGCAGTATTTT
-	TRBV12-3/TRBV12-4	-	TRBJ1-1	13	CASSPVTGFVAFF	TGTGCCAGCAGCCCGGTGACCGGCTTTGTGGCTTTCTTT
-	TRBV7-2	few	TRBJ2-5	14	CASSPSTVSETQYF	TGTGCCAGCAGCCCCTCGACAGTCTCGGAGACCCAGTACTTC
TRBD1	TRBV12-3/TRBV12-4	-	TRBJ1-6	13	CASSLDRRPPLHF	TGTGCCAGCAGCCTGGACAGGCGGCCACCCCTCCACTTT
-	TRBV14	few	TRBJ2-5	15	CASSEGLRVQETQYF	TGTGCCAGCAGTGAGGGGTTGCGGGTCCAAGAGACCCAGTACTTC
TRBD1	TRBV19	-	TRBJ1-5	15	CASSTRGQGYQPQHF	TGTGCCAGTAGTACCCGAGGACAGGGGTATCAGCCCCAGCATTTT
-	TRBV2	-	TRBJ1-5	13	CASRGATPRPQHF	TGTGCCAGCAGGGGGGCCACACCGAGGCCCCAGCATTTT
TRBD1	TRBV2	few	TRBJ1-2	16	CASSDSDRGENYGYTF	TGTGCCAGCAGTGATTCGGACAGGGGGGAAAACTATGGCTACACCTTC
-	TRBV28	-	TRBJ1-5	17	CASRGPRLTGKNQPQHF	TGTGCCAGCCGGGGCCCCCGCCTAACAGGGAAAAATCAGCCCCAGCATTTT
TRBD1	TRBV7-9	-	TRBJ2-7	15	CASSHVRDRGGEQYF	TGTGCCAGCAGCCACGTTCGGGACAGGGGAGGCGAGCAGTACTTC
TRBD2	TRBV6-2/TRBV6-3	-	TRBJ2-1	16	CASSYERGISYNEQFF	TGTGCCAGCAGTTACGAGCGGGGGATCTCCTACAATGAGCAGTTCTTC
-	TRBV9	-	TRBJ2-2	15	CASSVRPGVSGELFF	TGTGCCAGCAGCGTAAGGCCAGGGGTATCCGGGGAGCTGTTTTTT
-	TRBV6-5	-	TRBJ1-2	16	CASSYSFEALNYGYTF	TGTGCCAGCAGTTACTCGTTCGAAGCTCTCAACTATGGCTACACCTTC
-	TRBV6-5	-	TRBJ1-6	14	CASSLGHNNSPLHF	TGTGCCAGCAGCCTGGGACATAATAATTCACCCCTCCACTTT
-	TRBV11-2	-	TRBJ2-7	11	CASSVHYEQYF	TGTGCCAGCAGCGTCCACTACGAGCAGTACTTC
TRBD1	TRBV19	-	TRBJ1-3	16	CASSRAQGAFGNTIYF	TGTGCCAGTAGTCGGGCACAGGGGGCTTTTGGAAACACCATATATTTT
-	TRBV6-4	-	TRBJ2-2	13	CASSDRDTGELFF	TGTGCCAGCAGTGACAGGGACACCGGGGAGCTGTTTTTT
-	TRBV12-3/TRBV12-4	-	TRBJ1-4	12	CASSFRGDKLFF	TGTGCCAGCAGTTTTCGAGGGGACAAACTGTTTTTT
-	TRBV5-4	-	TRBJ2-7	14	CASRRDKSSYEQYF	TGTGCCAGCAGAAGGGACAAGAGCTCCTACGAGCAGTACTTC
-	TRBV18	-	TRBJ1-1	15	CASSRGVTENTEAFF	TGTGCCAGCTCACGTGGGGTGACGGAGAACACTGAAGCTTTCTTT
-	TRBV4-1	-	TRBJ1-6	16	CASSPLPGPEDSPLHF	TGCGCCAGCAGCCCTCTTCCGGGCCCGGAGGACTCACCCCTCCACTTT
-	TRBV6-7	-	TRBJ2-7	14	CASSYRPRPYEQYF	TGTGCCAGCAGTTACCGCCCTAGACCCTACGAGCAGTACTTC
TRBD2	TRBV10-3	-	TRBJ2-5	18	CAISESFSGGGVRETQYF	TGTGCCATCAGTGAGTCTTTCTCGGGCGGGGGAGTTAGAGAGACCCAGTACTTC
TRBD2	TRBV6-4	-	TRBJ2-3	17	CASSDPGTSGGLDTQYF	TGTGCCAGCAGTGACCCTGGGACTAGCGGGGGCCTGGACACGCAGTATTTT
TRBD1	TRBV3-1/TRBV3-2	-	TRBJ1-6	15	CASSYQDRGNSPLHF	TGTGCCAGCAGCTATCAAGACAGGGGTAATTCACCCCTCCACTTT